This is a list of T cell receptor beta chains from one sample in a study of T cells after yellow fever vaccination. TCRdb re-called the 5' RACE reads with MiXCR, one entry per CDR3 protein. This sample has about 260,000 distinct CDR3 sequences, with over 10% found just once. The source material was CD4+ T cells sorted from PBMCs, sampled 45 days after the yellow fever booster vaccination. The receptors were gathered from a young man who received the YFV17D yellow fever vaccine. Both conserved end residues are part of each CDR3. The order of the fields is D gene, V gene, J gene, clone size, CDR3 DNA, CDR3 protein. A D gene is named only where the DNA matches it firmly. Size tells how often a clone was seen (once, few, many) or the class of an expanded clone, and some rows leave it out.

TRBD2	TRBV10-3	TRBJ2-5	.	TGTGCCATCAGACGGGGACTAGCGGGATCAGAGACCCAGTACTTC	CAIRRGLAGSETQYF
.	TRBV29-1	TRBJ1-1	.	TGCAGCGGATCAAGGAACACTGAAGCTTTCTTT	CSGSRNTEAFF
TRBD1	TRBV4-3	TRBJ1-3	.	TGCGCCAGCAGCCAAGACAGGGGGATTAGAAACACCATATATTTT	CASSQDRGIRNTIYF
.	TRBV7-2	TRBJ2-4	.	TGTGCCAGCAGCCCATCCGGCGTCCCCTCTGACATTCAGTACTTC	CASSPSGVPSDIQYF
.	TRBV24-1	TRBJ1-4	.	TGTGCCACCAGCGCGACCGGCGGGGGAAAACTGTTTTTT	CATSATGGGKLFF
.	TRBV5-1	TRBJ1-5	few	TGCGCCAGCAGCGCGGACAACCCCAATCAGCCCCAGCATTTT	CASSADNPNQPQHF
TRBD1	TRBV7-6	TRBJ2-7	few	TGTGCCAGCAGCTTAGAGACCCTGGACAGGGCGGGCTACGAGCAGTACTTC	CASSLETLDRAGYEQYF
TRBD2	TRBV7-8	TRBJ2-1	.	TGTGCCAGCGTCGTCAGTAGCGGGAGAGGTGAGCAGTTCTTC	CASVVSSGRGEQFF
.	TRBV3-1	TRBJ2-2	.	TGTGCCAGCAGCTCCCGGCCCCCGAACACCGGGGAGCTGTTTTTT	CASSSRPPNTGELFF
.	TRBV6-1	TRBJ1-2	few	TGTGCCAGCCCGGGTGATTCTAACTATGGCTACACCTTC	CASPGDSNYGYTF
TRBD2	TRBV15	TRBJ2-1	few	TGTGCCACCAGCAGAGGACTAGCGGGGCGGAGCGGTGAGCAGTTCTTC	CATSRGLAGRSGEQFF
TRBD2	TRBV20-1	TRBJ2-3	many	TGCAGTGCTAGAGGCCTAGCGGGAGGGCAAGTAGATACGCAGTATTTT	CSARGLAGGQVDTQYF
.	TRBV5-1	TRBJ2-7	.	TGCGCCAGCAGCTTGAATGGGGCAATGATCACCTACGAGCAGTACTTC	CASSLNGAMITYEQYF
.	TRBV20-1	TRBJ2-1	many	TGCAGTGCTAGAGCTGATAGCTCCTACAATGAGCAGTTCTTC	CSARADSSYNEQFF
TRBD1	TRBV20-1	TRBJ2-1	many	TGCAGTGCTAGACGGACAGGGACCTACAATGAGCAGTTCTTC	CSARRTGTYNEQFF
TRBD1	TRBV7-9	TRBJ2-2	.	TGTGCCAGCGAGCGGGACAGGGGACGCCTGACCGGGGAGCTGTTTTTT	CASERDRGRLTGELFF
.	TRBV7-9	TRBJ1-2	few	TGTGCCAGCAGCTTTCAGGCAATCGGCTATGGCTACACCTTC	CASSFQAIGYGYTF
TRBD1	TRBV5-4	TRBJ2-2	few	TGTGCCAGCAGCTTGTCTCTAACAGGGGGTAGCGGGGAGCTGTTTTTT	CASSLSLTGGSGELFF
.	TRBV12-3/TRBV12-4	TRBJ1-3	few	TGTGGGGTCTCCAGGGGCTCCTCTGGAAACACCATATATTTT	CGVSRGSSGNTIYF
TRBD1	TRBV20-1	TRBJ1-5	.	TGCAGTGCTAAAACAGGGGCCCAAGCAGATCAGCCCCAGCATTTT	CSAKTGAQADQPQHF
.	TRBV5-1	TRBJ2-2	few	TGCGCCAGCAACCGGGAGCGGGCCGGGGAGCTGTTTTTT	CASNRERAGELFF
TRBD1	TRBV20-1	TRBJ2-2	.	TGCAGTGCTCGGGGACAGGCAGGAAGCACCGGGGAGCTGTTTTTT	CSARGQAGSTGELFF
.	TRBV12-3/TRBV12-4	TRBJ1-5	few	TGTGCCAGCAGTGTCACGACAGATCAGCCCCAGCATTTT	CASSVTTDQPQHF
TRBD2	TRBV12-3/TRBV12-4	TRBJ2-7	few	TGTGCCAGCAGTCGAGCGGGAATAACCTACGAGCAGTACTTC	CASSRAGITYEQYF
.	TRBV5-1	TRBJ2-7	.	TGCGCCAGCAGCTCTTACGACGGTACCTACGAGCAGTACTTC	CASSSYDGTYEQYF
.	TRBV20-1	TRBJ2-3	few	TGCAGTGCTAGAGGTTACGGGAGCACAGATACGCAGTATTTT	CSARGYGSTDTQYF
TRBD2	TRBV6-1	TRBJ2-1	few	TGTGCCAGCACCTCTCCTACTAGCGGGGGATACAATGAGCAGTTCTTC	CASTSPTSGGYNEQFF
.	TRBV4-2	TRBJ2-6	few	TGTGCCAGCAGCCAAGATGCTAACAACGTCCTGACTTTC	CASSQDANNVLTF
TRBD2	TRBV28	TRBJ2-7	.	TGTGCCAGCAGTTTAAGCGGGAGTCGCTACGAGCAGTACTTC	CASSLSGSRYEQYF
.	TRBV4-3	TRBJ2-6	few	TGCGCCAGCAGCTTTGGGACTGCTACCTCCTCTGGGGCCAACGTCCTGACTTTC	CASSFGTATSSGANVLTF
.	TRBV4-3	TRBJ2-3	once	TGCGCCAGCAGCCCCGAGGGGCCGGGAGAGGCAGATACGCAGTATTTT	CASSPEGPGEADTQYF
.	TRBV20-1	TRBJ2-5	few	TGCAGTGCTAGTGTCGGCGGGGCTCAAGAGACCCAGTACTTC	CSASVGGAQETQYF
TRBD2	TRBV29-1	TRBJ2-1	few	TGCAGCGTTGAGACAATAGCGGGATACTACAATGAGCAGTTCTTC	CSVETIAGYYNEQFF
.	TRBV11-2	TRBJ2-6	many	TGTGCCAGCAGCTTCATCCGGACTGAACTCTCTGGGGCCAACGTCCTGACTTTC	CASSFIRTELSGANVLTF
TRBD1	TRBV2	TRBJ1-5	.	TGTGCCAGCAGGATACAGGGGATGGGTCAGCCCCAGCATTTT	CASRIQGMGQPQHF